This T cell receptor (beta chain) emerged from a study of regulatory T cells in long-lasting Graves disease. Study background: The antithyroid drugs taken by newly diagnosed Graves' patients had been used for under 3 months.

Time point meaning: newly diagnosed GD, antithyroid drugs for less than 3 months. Generation of the TCR library employed RNA extracted from PBMCs. The V segment lost 4 bases and the J segment 7 bases; nucleotides outside the gene matches: 5. This CDR3 contains 14 residues. Combining iRepertoire HTBI primers with Arm-PCR of CDR3 regions, the authors built TCR beta libraries. In the original analysis: Identification yielded 62 TRBV and 13 to 15 TRBJ segments across samples. MiXCR, run by TCRdb on the multiplex PCR reads, gives a single entry per CDR3 protein. The V and J calls reflect TCRdb's pipeline rather than the authors' work. The table shows some 500,000 distinct CDR3 sequences, with roughly 12% occurring only once. The sample holds many counts of this clonotype. This sample also belongs to another study, concerning T cells in Graves' hyperthyroidism and ophthalmopathy. Turning to that study: The definition of stable Graves' hyperthyroidism was no ophthalmopathy progression within 18 months. Investigators excluded patients with uncontrolled infection, other autoimmune disease, pregnancy or lactation.

The sample consisted of peripheral blood mononuclear cells (PBMCs), taken at new diagnosis, from a patient treated with antithyroid drugs. The sequence was collected from a man aged 30 to 45 with Graves disease. The gene calls are TRBV12-3 or TRBV12-4 and TRBJ2-7, with 12 bases fitting TRBD2. CDR3 amino acids: CASSSSGRAKEQYF. CDR3 sequence (DNA): TGTGCCAGCAGTTCTAGCGGGAGGGCGAAGGAGCAGTACTTC.